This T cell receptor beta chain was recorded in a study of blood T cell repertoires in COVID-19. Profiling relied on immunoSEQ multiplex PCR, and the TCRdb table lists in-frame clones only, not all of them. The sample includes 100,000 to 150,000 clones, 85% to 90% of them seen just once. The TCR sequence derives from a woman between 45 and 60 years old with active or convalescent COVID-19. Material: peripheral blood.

The CDR3 here is CASSRSPGLAGGGYEQYF. The CDR3 DNA is TGTGCCAGCAGCCGGTCCCCGGGACTAGCGGGAGGCGGCTACGAGCAGTACTTC. V and J are TRBV14 and TRBJ2-7; TRBD2 matches 15 bases. The CDR3 contains 18 residues. CDR1 and CDR2 (germline): SGHDN, FVKESK. The J segment lost 3 bases and the V segment lost 4 bases, leaving 10 bases of the junction unmatched.